What follows is one T cell receptor (beta chain) and its context. Seattle researchers signed up patients amid active infection and tracked them longitudinally. These data belong to a study of blood T cell repertoires in COVID-19. Study context: Acute-phase and convalescent COVID-19 samples originated in the United States, Italy and Spain. Sources were T cells, B-cell-depleted T cells, or PBMCs; the material itself was cDNA or gDNA.

Method: immunoSEQ multiplex PCR; TCRdb's copy keeps in-frame clones and lacks some. Of around 140,000 clones listed, 85% to 90% are singletons. Trimming stripped 5 bases from V and 4 bases from J, with 12 bases between. Germline V CDR1 and CDR2: SGHVS, FQNEAQ. This CDR3 contains 14 residues. The chain carries TRBV7-8 and TRBJ2-1, with D possibly TRBD2 on 5 matching bases. Material: peripheral blood. The source is a man aged 18 to 35 with COVID-19, enrolled during active disease. CDR3 DNA: TGTGCCAGCAGCCCCGGCGGGCCTTACAATGAGCAGTTCTTC. It specifies CASSPGGPYNEQFF.